These 9 T cell receptor beta chains originate from one sample sequenced in a study of CD8 T cells in Susac syndrome. The RNA input was roughly 0.45 to 1 ug, and it was reverse transcribed with random hexamers. TCRdb called the immunoSEQ multiplex PCR reads again in MiXCR, with one record for every CDR3 protein. The table lists roughly 200,000 distinct CDR3 sequences, nearly 97% of them singletons. The sequenced sample was CD4+ T cells from PBMCs. These receptors were collected from a human donor with multiple sclerosis.

The chain couples TRBV5-1 to TRBJ2-2, with D unclear. Germline V gene lookup returns CDR1 SGHRS and CDR2 YFSETQ. Trimming cost V 0 bases and J 1 base, with 10 bases left between them. The CDR3 spans 16 residues. As DNA, the CDR3 is TGCGCCAGCAGCTTGGGCCATTCCGTGAACACCGGGGAGCTGTTTTTT. Translated: CASSLGHSVNTGELFF.

The V call is TRBV30, the J call TRBJ2-5; D might be TRBD2 (5 bases). The CDR3 totals 12 residues. V dropped 3 bases and J dropped 4 bases, with 9 bases sitting between them. Germline V gives CDR1 GTSNPN, CDR2 SVGIG (reference sequence). CDR3 bases: TGTGCCTGGAGAAGAGGGAGAGAGACCCAGTACTTC. Its protein is CAWRRGRETQYF.

The chain uses TRBV4-1 and TRBJ1-6, with D uncertain. Per germline, CDR1 MGHRA and CDR2 YSYEKL. This CDR3 spans 13 amino acids. Trimming removed 1 base at V and 8 bases at J, with 6 bases between. CDR3 coding DNA: TGCGCCAGCAGCCAAGTGGACGATTCACCCCTCCACTTT. The encoded protein is CASSQVDDSPLHF.

The chain links TRBV3-1 to TRBJ1-2; D is perhaps TRBD1 (6 bases). Looked up from germline, CDR1 is LGHDT and CDR2 is YNNKEL (reference sequence). This CDR3 region has 16 residues. Trimming pared 1 base from V and 8 bases from J, leaving 20 bases between. In DNA, the CDR3 is TGTGCCAGCAGCCAAGGGGTCGGCAGGGGAGGAGTAGGCTACACCTTC. Amino acid sequence: CASSQGVGRGGVGYTF.

This chain uses TRBV29-1 with TRBJ2-5, with 7 bases lining up with TRBD1. Per germline, CDR1 SQVTM and CDR2 ANQGSEA. The length of the CDR3 is 13 residues. V shed 4 bases, J shed 5 bases, and the junction held 7 bases outside the gene matches. Here the CDR3 DNA reads TGCAGCGTTGTCCGAGGACAGGCTGAGACCCAGTACTTC. Encoded protein: CSVVRGQAETQYF.

This clonotype came up once. The chain has TRBV20-1 and TRBJ1-6; no definite D call. Per germline, CDR1 DFQATT and CDR2 SNEGSKA (reference sequence). CDR3 length: 12 amino acids. The CDR3 reads CSPAGRNSPLHF. CDR3 DNA: TGCAGCCCGGCGGGCCGAAATTCACCCCTCCACTTT.

This clonotype was counted once. The chain combines TRBV27 with TRBJ1-2; D gene uncertain. CDR3 length equals 13 residues. Per germline, CDR1 MNHEY and CDR2 SMNVEV (reference sequence). Deletions cut 2 bases from V and 6 bases from J, with 10 bases between. CDR3 in amino acids: CASSLTANHGYTF. The DNA for the CDR3 is TGTGCCAGCAGTTTAACGGCAAACCATGGCTACACCTTC.

The chain joins TRBV28 to TRBJ1-5; D remains ambiguous. The CDR3 covers 13 residues. V lost 10 bases, J lost 4 bases, and 14 bases lay in between. Germline loops: CDR1 MDHEN, CDR2 SYDVKM. The CDR3 bases are TGTGCCACCAGCCTGGGGATTAATCAGCCCCAGCATTTT. It specifies CATSLGINQPQHF.

The V and J genes are TRBV7-9 and TRBJ1-5; TRBD1 matches 7 bases. CDR3 length equals 16 residues. CDR1 is SEHNR, CDR2 FQNEAQ, per germline (reference sequence). The V gene end was trimmed by 5 bases and the J gene end by 8 bases; junction bases not matched to a gene: 15. The CDR3 is CASSAAGQVKSEPQHF. CDR3 DNA sequence: TGTGCCAGCAGCGCAGCAGGACAGGTAAAATCAGAGCCCCAGCATTTT.